In its sample, the clone carrying this T cell receptor beta chain was seen a few times. Germline CDR1 and CDR2: LNHDA and SQIVND (reference sequence). The J segment lost 5 bases and the V segment lost 9 bases, leaving 10 bases of the junction unmatched. The CDR3 sequence is 15 residues long. This sample is part of a study of blood T cell repertoires in COVID-19. Study at large: Material from acute and convalescent COVID-19 was sourced from the United States, Italy and Spain. The cDNA or gDNA used as material had been derived from T cells, B-cell-depleted T cells, or PBMCs.

Original processing methods: The assay estimated nucleated cells by amplifying reference gene primers. Some clones are missing from TCRdb's copy, which holds only in-frame ones; the method was immunoSEQ multiplex PCR. V, J and clone size reflect that table, while D and trimming were determined from the DNA. Of about 190,000 clones listed, about four fifths were seen once; the top ten hold about 10%. The sequence came from a woman over 75 with active or convalescent COVID-19. Source material: peripheral blood. The chain uses TRBV19 and TRBJ1-6, with 7 bases that match TRBD1. Written as DNA, the CDR3 is TGTGCCAGCTCAAGGGGACAGTCGAATAATTCACCCCTCCACTTT. Its translation: CASSRGQSNNSPLHF.